The entry below describes one T cell receptor beta chain. Its cognate antigen is unknown. The sample comes from a study of shared clonotypes between healthy human individuals. Whole-study findings and limits: Clonotypes shared by all four donors outscored non-shared clonotypes in generation probability.

Into CD45RA+ naive and CD45RA-negative memory subsets, the CD4+ cells were split. Some clones are missing from TCRdb's copy, which holds only in-frame ones; the method was immunoSEQ multiplex PCR. The sample has approximately 1.5 million clones; roughly 98.5% are singletons. The CDR3 extends over 13 amino acids. V shed 3 bases and J shed 8 bases, with 10 bases lying between them. Germline-derived CDR1 and CDR2 are SGHTA and FQGTGA. The TCR was taken from a man aged 25 to 45 in good health. This sequence joins TRBV7-3 and TRBJ1-4; unclear D gene. Sequencing was carried out using naive CD4+ T cells sorted from blood. Subset defined: CD45RA+ positively selected. In nucleotides, the CDR3 is TGTGCCAGCAGCTTCGGACCGTCCGAAAAACTGTTTTTT. As protein: CASSFGPSEKLFF.